A selection of T cell receptor beta chains follows, all from one sample in a study of shared T cell receptors in the human thymus. Produced via immunoSEQ multiplex PCR; TCRdb's table is partial and in-frame only. The data hold hundreds of thousands of clones, with 80% to 90% observed a single time. The same specimen was also included in a second study, on human thymus T cells.

Sample: thymocytes. These receptors all stem from a boy in the first two years of life with a congenital heart defect. Both conserved end residues are part of each CDR3. D genes are given only for firm matches. A row's size may be missing; if present it is once, few, many or a size class.

abundance	v_gene	j_gene	d_gene	CDR3nt	CDR3aa
-	TRBV6-5	TRBJ2-3	-	TGTGCCAGCAGTTCTAGGCCTGGAGATACGCAGTATTTT	CASSSRPGDTQYF
-	TRBV5-6	TRBJ1-4	TRBD1	TGTGCCAGCAGCCCGCCAGGGGGAACCCCCGATGAAAAACTGTTTTTT	CASSPPGGTPDEKLFF
-	TRBV28	TRBJ1-2	TRBD1	TGTGCCAGCAGTTTCGCGGACAGGTCTCTACCGGCTCGCTATGGCTACACCTTC	CASSFADRSLPARYGYTF
-	TRBV6-5	TRBJ2-3	TRBD2	TGTGCCAGCAGTTATGGGCGGGAGATCGGGACAGATACGCAGTATTTT	CASSYGREIGTDTQYF
once	TRBV28	TRBJ1-2	-	TGTGCCAGCAGTCCCAATGGGGGACTGATTAACTATGGCTACACCTTC	CASSPNGGLINYGYTF
-	TRBV28	TRBJ1-1	-	TGTGCCAGCAATACCCTGCGTGAAGCTTTCTTT	CASNTLREAFF
-	TRBV4-3	TRBJ1-5	-	TGCGCCAGCAGTCACGTTAGAGATCAGCCCCAGCATTTT	CASSHVRDQPQHF
once	TRBV2	TRBJ2-1	-	TGTGCCAGCCAACCTGACGGGAGCTCCTACAATGAGCAGTTCTTC	CASQPDGSSYNEQFF
-	TRBV15	TRBJ2-5	-	TGTGCCACCAGCAGAGCCCCGGGTGGTCAAGAGACCCAGTACTTC	CATSRAPGGQETQYF
-	TRBV6-1	TRBJ2-1	-	TGTGCCAGCAGCACCTACTTGGGGGCAAATGAGCAGTTCTTC	CASSTYLGANEQFF
-	TRBV29-1	TRBJ2-1	-	TGCAGCGTAGGGGACTCACCCTTCCTTTCCTACAATGAGCAGTTCTTC	CSVGDSPFLSYNEQFF
-	TRBV15	TRBJ2-4	-	TGTGCCACCAGCAGAGATGAGGAGGGACCCAAAAACATTCAGTACTTC	CATSRDEEGPKNIQYF
-	TRBV28	TRBJ1-5	-	TGTGCCAGCAGTAGGCCCCGGGGGGCCGAATCGAATCAGCCCCAGCATTTT	CASSRPRGAESNQPQHF
-	TRBV10-1	TRBJ1-5	-	TGCGCCAGCAGTGAGTCGGGCAAAAATCAGCCCCAGCATTTT	CASSESGKNQPQHF
-	TRBV6-1	TRBJ1-2	TRBD1	TGTGCCAGCAAATTCTGGACAGGAGGCTACACCTTC	CASKFWTGGYTF
-	TRBV4-1	TRBJ1-6	-	TGCGCCAGCAGCCAAGAAGAAGGACACAAGCCCCATGGCAATTCACCCCTCCACTTT	CASSQEEGHKPHGNSPLHF
-	TRBV11-2	TRBJ2-7	TRBD1	TGTGCCAGCAGCTTAGGATGGGACAGTTACGAGCAGTACTTC	CASSLGWDSYEQYF
-	TRBV5-6	TRBJ2-3	TRBD1	TGTGCCAGCAGGCCCGGGGACAGACTTATACGTCCAGATACGCAGTATTTT	CASRPGDRLIRPDTQYF
-	TRBV27	TRBJ1-6	TRBD1	TGTGCCAGCAGTCCCTTAGGGGGCAGACGACTCTCCTATAATTCACCCCTCCACTTT	CASSPLGGRRLSYNSPLHF
-	TRBV28	TRBJ1-5	-	TGTGCCAGCATCCACGGGACAAAGAATCAGCCCCAGCATTTT	CASIHGTKNQPQHF
-	TRBV9	TRBJ1-2	TRBD1	TGTGCCAGCAGCGTAGTAGACAGGGTGGCTCCTCACTCTAACTATGGCTACACCTTC	CASSVVDRVAPHSNYGYTF
-	TRBV5-6	TRBJ2-7	TRBD1	TGTGCCAGCAGCTTGCCCCCTGGACAGGGGGCGGAAGGCGAGCAGTACTTC	CASSLPPGQGAEGEQYF
-	TRBV4-3	TRBJ2-2	TRBD2	TGCGCCAGCAGCCAACGGCAGCGGGGGGGCCCTCCCGCGAACACCGGGGAGCTGTTTTTT	CASSQRQRGGPPANTGELFF
-	TRBV27	TRBJ1-6	TRBD1	TGTGCCAGCAGTTTACCGCCGGGACAGGGGTTTTATTCACCCCTCCACTTT	CASSLPPGQGFYSPLHF
-	TRBV6-1	TRBJ1-2	-	TGTGCCAGCCTAGAACCCGACAGTAACTATGGCTACACCTTC	CASLEPDSNYGYTF
few	TRBV27	TRBJ2-3	-	TGTGCCAGCGCTCGGGGGTCCGCAGATACGCAGTATTTT	CASARGSADTQYF
-	TRBV27	TRBJ2-7	-	TGTGCCAGCAGTTTATCGCCAGGGGTTGGGGAGCAGTACTTC	CASSLSPGVGEQYF
-	TRBV7-2	TRBJ1-1	-	TGTGCCAGCAGCCCAACAGGTCCTCTCATGAACACTGAAGCTTTCTTT	CASSPTGPLMNTEAFF
-	TRBV28	TRBJ2-7	-	TGTGCCAGCAGCCCCTACCGGAGCTCCTACGAGCAGTACTTC	CASSPYRSSYEQYF
-	TRBV28	TRBJ2-3	TRBD2	TGTGCCAGCAGTTTCCCCGGGACTACGGTTAATACGCAGTATTTT	CASSFPGTTVNTQYF
-	TRBV28	TRBJ2-7	-	TGTGCCAGCAGTCTACCCCCAAGACAGGTGCTCTACGAGCAGTACTTC	CASSLPPRQVLYEQYF
-	TRBV23-1	TRBJ1-5	TRBD1	TGCGCCAGCAGTCAATCGGGGGACAGGGGGCCGCAGCCCCAGCATTTT	CASSQSGDRGPQPQHF
-	TRBV27	TRBJ1-2	TRBD1	TGTGCCAGCAGTTTATCTAGGGGGCGGTCGGGTGGCTACACCTTC	CASSLSRGRSGGYTF
few	TRBV5-6	TRBJ2-3	TRBD1	TGTGCCAGCAGGCCTGACAGGGGGCAAGATACGCAGTATTTT	CASRPDRGQDTQYF
once	TRBV7-2	TRBJ1-1	TRBD1	TGTGCCAGCAGGGAGGGCTACAGGGGAGACACTGAAGCTTTCTTT	CASREGYRGDTEAFF
-	TRBV27	TRBJ2-3	-	TGTGCCAGCAGTTTAGGCAAAAGCACAGATACGCAGTATTTT	CASSLGKSTDTQYF
-	TRBV6-1	TRBJ2-5	TRBD2	TGTGCCAGCAGTGAAGCGCGTATCGGGGGGGGCAAGGGAGAGACCCAGTACTTC	CASSEARIGGGKGETQYF
-	TRBV15	TRBJ1-1	TRBD1	TGTGCCACCAGCAGAGATCGTGGGACAGGGGGCTCAAGGGACACTGAAGCTTTCTTT	CATSRDRGTGGSRDTEAFF
-	TRBV5-6	TRBJ2-5	TRBD1	TGTGCCAGCAGTTTTGCGGGGACAGGATCCCAAGAGACCCAGTACTTC	CASSFAGTGSQETQYF
-	TRBV2	TRBJ1-1	-	TGTGCCAGCAGTGAGCTCCGACTAACGGAAGCTTTCTTT	CASSELRLTEAFF
-	TRBV9	TRBJ2-3	-	TGTGCCAGCAGCGGACTACCAGATACGCAGTATTTT	CASSGLPDTQYF
-	TRBV19	TRBJ1-2	TRBD1	TGTGCCAGTAGCAGAGACAGGGCCGATTTCTATGGCTACACCTTC	CASSRDRADFYGYTF
-	TRBV9	TRBJ1-6	-	TGTGCCAGCAGCGAAACCGGGACTAATAATTCACCCCTCCACTTT	CASSETGTNNSPLHF
-	TRBV5-4	TRBJ2-7	TRBD2	TGTGCCAGCAGCCCTGGGACTAGCGGGACCGCCTACGAGCAGTACTTC	CASSPGTSGTAYEQYF
-	TRBV5-4	TRBJ1-2	-	TGTGCCAGCAGCTCTGGATCCGGGAGCTATGGCTACACCTTC	CASSSGSGSYGYTF
-	TRBV6-5	TRBJ1-5	TRBD1	TGTGCCAGCAGTTACTCGGGATTAGGGGGCCAGCCCCAGCATTTT	CASSYSGLGGQPQHF
-	TRBV6-1	TRBJ2-1	-	TGTGCCAGCAGTGAAAGCCGTAACAATGAGCAGTTCTTC	CASSESRNNEQFF
-	TRBV7-8	TRBJ2-2	TRBD2	TGTGCCAGCAGCCCTCCGACTAGCGGGGACCACACCGGGGAGCTGTTTTTT	CASSPPTSGDHTGELFF
-	TRBV7-2	TRBJ1-4	TRBD1	TGTGCCAGCAGCTCCCGGACAGGCGATTGCGGACTAAATGAAAAACTGTTTTTT	CASSSRTGDCGLNEKLFF
-	TRBV12-5	TRBJ2-1	-	TGTGCTAGTGTCACACACAGGGCAGATGAGCAGTTCTTC	CASVTHRADEQFF
-	TRBV9	TRBJ2-3	TRBD2	TGTGCCAGCAGCCCTGGACTAGAAACAGATACGCAGTATTTT	CASSPGLETDTQYF
-	TRBV13	TRBJ2-7	-	TGTGCCAGCAGCTTAGGGAGACAGGATCGCTCCTACGAGCAGTACTTC	CASSLGRQDRSYEQYF
-	TRBV5-1	TRBJ2-1	TRBD2	TGCGCCAGCAGCTTGAATTTAGCGGGAGAATCCTACAATGAGCAGTTCTTC	CASSLNLAGESYNEQFF
few	TRBV14	TRBJ1-2	-	TGTGCCAGCAGCCAAGAGTTCGGTGAGAACTATGGCTACACCTTC	CASSQEFGENYGYTF
-	TRBV19	TRBJ1-5	-	TGTGCCAGTAGTATAAGGCGGGGGACCGAGGCGTATCAGCCCCAGCATTTT	CASSIRRGTEAYQPQHF
few	TRBV19	TRBJ1-3	-	TGTGCCAGTAGCATCGCGGGGAGCTCTGGAAACACCATATATTTT	CASSIAGSSGNTIYF
-	TRBV27	TRBJ2-7	TRBD1	TGTGCCAGCAGTTCCCTCGGGGACAGGGGTCGGTTGCAGTACTTC	CASSSLGDRGRLQYF
-	TRBV7-8	TRBJ1-2	-	TGTGCCAGCAGCTTAGCGGCGAGGTCGGTAACCCACCTCCTTGGCTACACCTTC	CASSLAARSVTHLLGYTF
-	TRBV5-4	TRBJ2-1	-	TGTGCCAGCAGCTTGGGAAAGGCGGTCAATGAGCAGTTCTTC	CASSLGKAVNEQFF
-	TRBV14	TRBJ1-6	TRBD1	TGTGCCAGCAGCCAAGATCTCGGCAGGGGGTCCCCTAATTCACCCCTCCACTTT	CASSQDLGRGSPNSPLHF